This paragraph covers one TCR beta chain sequence. Its target is not known. The entry originates in a study of cytomegalovirus exposure and HLA in healthy donors. The V and J ends lost 1 base and 2 bases respectively, with 9 bases between them. CDR1 is MDHEN, CDR2 SYDVKM, per germline. The CDR3 is made up of 15 amino acids. Overall study results and limits: It was approximately 160 TCR beta chains that were listed as cytomegalovirus-associated. TCR beta V- and J-gene trimming was later associated with a missense DCLRE1C variant.

The PCR employed 60 Vbeta primers together with 13 Jbeta primers. Produced via immunoSEQ multiplex PCR; TCRdb's table is partial and in-frame only. The table lists 90,000 to 95,000 clones, roughly 73% of them singletons. Sequencing used PBMCs. This rearrangement joins TRBV28 to TRBJ1-5, with D perhaps matching TRBD1 (6 bases). This TCR was recovered from a male donor in good health and CMV-seropositive. CDR3 residues: CASSLYRVRNQPQHF. CDR3 nucleotide sequence: TGTGCCAGCAGTTTATACAGGGTTCGCAATCAGCCCCAGCATTTT.